What follows is one TCR beta chain and its context. Unique molecular identifiers were included in an RNA-based 3' RACE TCR library. TCRdb redid the calling of the 3' RACE reads with MiXCR, one entry per CDR3 protein. This sample has 70,000 to 90,000 distinct CDR3 sequences, with about 7% found just once. The record originates from a study of HIV-infected children after antiretroviral therapy interruption. The CDR3 spans 11 residues. CDR1 and CDR2 (germline): ENHRY, SYGVKD. V was trimmed by 8 bases and J by 6 bases, leaving 11 bases between them. Treatment reported: PENTA 11 planned treatment interruption arm or continuous ART arm.

Sequenced material: CD45RA+ CD4+ T cells from PBMCs, pooled from several time points, taken from a donor given antiretroviral therapy, either interrupted or continuous. Subset noted: naive CD4+ CD45RA+ CD45RO- T cells. J is TRBJ2-7 and V is TRBV10-3; D not certain. The source is a pool of human donors with HIV. The CDR3 region has the DNA TGTGCCATCGGGCCGGGCGTCGAGCAGTACTTC. Encoded protein: CAIGPGVEQYF.